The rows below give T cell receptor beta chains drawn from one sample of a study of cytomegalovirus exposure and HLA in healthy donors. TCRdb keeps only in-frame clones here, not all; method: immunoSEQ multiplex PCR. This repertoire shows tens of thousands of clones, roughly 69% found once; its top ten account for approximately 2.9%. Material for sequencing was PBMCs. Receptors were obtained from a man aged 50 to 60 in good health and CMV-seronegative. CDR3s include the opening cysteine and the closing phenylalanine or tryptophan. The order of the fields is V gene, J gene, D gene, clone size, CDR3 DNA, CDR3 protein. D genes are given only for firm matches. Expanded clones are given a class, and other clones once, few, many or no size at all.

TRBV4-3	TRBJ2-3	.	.	TGCGCCAGCAGCCAAACCGAGATGGATACGCAGTATTTT	CASSQTEMDTQYF
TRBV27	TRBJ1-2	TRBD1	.	TGTGCCAGCAGTTTAAAGCAGGGGGCTAACTATGGCTACACCTTC	CASSLKQGANYGYTF
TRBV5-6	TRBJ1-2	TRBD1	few	TGTGCCAGCAGCGCCCGGGACAGGGGGGTCTACACCTTC	CASSARDRGVYTF
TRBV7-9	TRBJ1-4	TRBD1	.	TGTGCCAGCAGCCAGGGGGCGCGCAATGAAAAACTGTTTTTT	CASSQGARNEKLFF
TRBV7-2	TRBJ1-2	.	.	TGTGCCAGCAGCTTTGGGACACGACTTAACTATGGCTACACCTTC	CASSFGTRLNYGYTF
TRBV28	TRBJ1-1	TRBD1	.	TGTGCCAGCAGTTTATGGTTCGGGGGACAGGGCACTGAAGCTTTCTTT	CASSLWFGGQGTEAFF
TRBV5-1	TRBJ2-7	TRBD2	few	TGCGCCAGCAGCTCGGGACTAGCGGGGGGACCTGCCTACGAGCAGTACTTC	CASSSGLAGGPAYEQYF
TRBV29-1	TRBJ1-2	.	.	TGCAGCGGGGGGCCCGAGGGCGTCTATGGCTACACCTTC	CSGGPEGVYGYTF
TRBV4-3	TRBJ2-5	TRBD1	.	TGCGCCAGCAGCCAAGCATGGAACAGGGGGCAGGAGACCCAGTACTTC	CASSQAWNRGQETQYF
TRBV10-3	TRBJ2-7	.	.	TGTGCCATCAGTGAAGGACAGTACGAGCAGTACTTC	CAISEGQYEQYF
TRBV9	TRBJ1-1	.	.	TGTGCCAGCAGCCTCGGGGGGGCGAGGACTGAAGCTTTCTTT	CASSLGGARTEAFF
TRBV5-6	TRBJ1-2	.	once	TGTGCCAGCAGCCCGTCTCAGGGGCCGGTTAGCTATGGCTACACCTTC	CASSPSQGPVSYGYTF
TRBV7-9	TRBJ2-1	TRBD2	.	TGTGCCAGCAATAACGGCGGGCGGGGGGGCAATGAGCAGTTCTTC	CASNNGGRGGNEQFF
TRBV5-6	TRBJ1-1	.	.	TGTGCCAGCAGCTTGGAAGTCGGAGGGGTGGACACTGAAGCTTTCTTT	CASSLEVGGVDTEAFF
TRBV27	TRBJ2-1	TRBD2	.	TGTGCCAGCAGTTTAGGACTAGCGGGAGTATGGGAGCAGTTCTTC	CASSLGLAGVWEQFF
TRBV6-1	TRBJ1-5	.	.	TGTGCCAGCAGCGTAACAGGGTGGGCGAATCAGCCCCAGCATTTT	CASSVTGWANQPQHF
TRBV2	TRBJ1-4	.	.	TGTGCCAGCAGTGAAGCGCACGCAGGGAAGGTCGAAAAACTGTTTTTT	CASSEAHAGKVEKLFF
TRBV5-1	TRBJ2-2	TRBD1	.	TGCGCCAGCAGGTCGACAGGGGCGGGCGGGGAGCTGTTTTTT	CASRSTGAGGELFF
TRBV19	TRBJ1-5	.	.	TGTGCCAGTAGTATCAGGGGAAATCAGCCCCAGCATTTT	CASSIRGNQPQHF
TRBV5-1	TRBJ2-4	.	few	TGCGCCAGCAGCTCAATGGGACAGGGCGGGGGGAACATTCAGTACTTC	CASSSMGQGGGNIQYF
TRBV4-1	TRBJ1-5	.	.	TGCGCCAGCAGCCAACGGGGGACGGCTAGCAATCAGCCCCAGCATTTT	CASSQRGTASNQPQHF
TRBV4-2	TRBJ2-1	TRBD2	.	TGTGCCAGCAGCCAAGATCCGGCTAGCGGGCCCAATGAGCAGTTCTTC	CASSQDPASGPNEQFF
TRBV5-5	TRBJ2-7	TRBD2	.	TGTGCCAGCAGCTTGTCCGGACTAGCCCCTCTATTTTCGTTC	CASSLSGLAPLFSF
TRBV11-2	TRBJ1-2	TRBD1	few	TGTGCCAGCGAAGTAGGGGGACAGAATTACTATGGCTACACCTTC	CASEVGGQNYYGYTF
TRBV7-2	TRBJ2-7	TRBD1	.	TGTGCCAGCAGCCGTTTCCCCGGGACAGGGTACTACGAGCAGTACTTC	CASSRFPGTGYYEQYF
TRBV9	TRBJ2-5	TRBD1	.	TGTGCCAGCAGCGTAGCTATCGGGACAGGGGCGGGAACCCAGTACTTC	CASSVAIGTGAGTQYF
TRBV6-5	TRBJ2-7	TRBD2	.	TGTGCCAGCAGGGCCCGTTTGACTAGCGCCTACGAGCAGTACTTC	CASRARLTSAYEQYF
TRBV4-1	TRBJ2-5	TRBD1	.	TGCGCCAGCAGCCGAGAAGTAGGACAGGGGGGATTTTCCCAGTACTTC	CASSREVGQGGFSQYF
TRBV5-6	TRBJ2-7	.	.	TGTGCCAGCAGCTTACCGGGACTCTACGAGCAGTACTTC	CASSLPGLYEQYF
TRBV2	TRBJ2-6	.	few	TGTGCCAGCAGTGAAGCAGGGACAACTGGGGCCAACGTCCTGACTTTC	CASSEAGTTGANVLTF
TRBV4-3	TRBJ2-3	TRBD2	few	TGCGCCAGCAGCCAAGGACTAGCGGGCCATACGCAGTATTTT	CASSQGLAGHTQYF
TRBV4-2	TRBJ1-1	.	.	TGTGCCAGCAGCCTCCCGTCTGGGCCCAAGGGGGCTTTCTTT	CASSLPSGPKGAFF
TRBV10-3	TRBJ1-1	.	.	TGTGCCATCAGTGAGCCGAAAGCAGGCCACACTGAAGCTTTCTTT	CAISEPKAGHTEAFF
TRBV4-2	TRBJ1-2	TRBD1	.	TGTGCCAGCAGCCGCCAGTTCGAGACAGGGGCCTCTTATGGCTACACCTTC	CASSRQFETGASYGYTF
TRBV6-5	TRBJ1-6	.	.	TGTGCCAGCAGTTACGGAGGGAGTAATTCACCCCTCCACTTT	CASSYGGSNSPLHF
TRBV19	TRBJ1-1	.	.	TGTGCCAGTAGTATATCTCCCAGCGCTGACGTTACGAACACTGAAGCTTTCTTT	CASSISPSADVTNTEAFF
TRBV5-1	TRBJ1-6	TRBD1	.	TGCGCCAGCAGCCCGGGACAGGTCGGGTCACCCCTCCACTTT	CASSPGQVGSPLHF
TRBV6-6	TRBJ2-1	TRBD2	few	TGTGCCGGATCTAGCGGGAGCTCCTACAATGAGCAGTTCTTC	CAGSSGSSYNEQFF
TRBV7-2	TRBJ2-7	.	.	TGTGCCAGCAGCTTCCCACCAGGGGTGTACGAGCAGTACTTC	CASSFPPGVYEQYF
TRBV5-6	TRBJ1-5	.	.	TGTGCCAGCAGCTTGGCCGGGGGGGATCAGCCCCAGCATTTT	CASSLAGGDQPQHF
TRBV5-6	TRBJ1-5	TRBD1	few	TGTGCCAGCAGCCTGGGACAGGGATATAGCAATCAGCCCCAGCATTTT	CASSLGQGYSNQPQHF
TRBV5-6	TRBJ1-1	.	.	TGTGCCAGCAGCTTGTGGGGGGGCACTGAAGCTTTCTTT	CASSLWGGTEAFF
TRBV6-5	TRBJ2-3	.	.	TGTGCCAGCAGTTACAGGGCAGGGGCGACAGATACGCAGTATTTT	CASSYRAGATDTQYF
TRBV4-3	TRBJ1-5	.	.	TGCGCCAGCAGCCAAGATCTATCAGGTAGCAATCAGCCCCAGCATTTT	CASSQDLSGSNQPQHF
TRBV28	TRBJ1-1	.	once	TGTGCCAGCAGGTACAGCGGGAGCGGAGGGACTGAAGCTTTCTTT	CASRYSGSGGTEAFF
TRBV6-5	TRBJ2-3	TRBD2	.	TGTGCCAGCACTCCCGCGGTAGCGGGTGGTACGCAGTATTTT	CASTPAVAGGTQYF